These 11 T cell receptor beta chains came from one sample sequenced in a study of tumor-infiltrating lymphocytes in localized non-small cell lung cancer. Profiled with immunoSEQ multiplex PCR; TCRdb holds only in-frame clones, not every one. The data show thousands of clones, 75% to 85% seen once. Sequenced material: uninvolved lung tissue not adjacent to the tumor. The receptors shown here come from a human donor with non-small cell lung cancer.

The chain couples TRBV6-4 to TRBJ2-7; D call uncertain. V was shortened by 4 bases and J by 7 bases, with 5 bases between the two germline ends. There are 10 residues in the CDR3. Germline V gene data show CDR1 as MRHNA and CDR2 as SNTAGT. The CDR3 spells CASSGAEQYF. The CDR3 region has the DNA TGTGCCAGCAGTGGTGCAGAGCAGTACTTC.

The chain joins TRBV30 to TRBJ2-6, with D perhaps given as TRBD1 or TRBD2 (6 bases each). This CDR3 spans 20 amino acids. Germline CDR1 is GTSNPN and CDR2 is SVGIG (reference sequence). V was cut by 4 bases and J by 0 bases, with 25 bases left in between. The CDR3 spells CAWTRVYFRGRTSGANVLTF. In nucleotides, the CDR3 is TGTGCCTGGACCAGAGTGTATTTCCGGGGGCGCACCTCTGGGGCCAACGTCCTGACTTTC.

The rearrangement links TRBV19 to TRBJ1-6; possibly TRBD1 for D (5 bases). This CDR3 has 16 amino acids. CDR1 LNHDA and CDR2 SQIVND come from the germline V gene (reference sequence). V was trimmed by 5 bases and J by 5 bases, leaving 16 bases between them. The DNA for the CDR3 is TGTGCCAGTAGTTCCAACCGGGACTGGGATAATTCACCCCTCCACTTT. Translation: CASSSNRDWDNSPLHF.

The chain combines TRBV30 with TRBJ2-2, with 7 bases that match TRBD2. Looked up from germline, CDR1 is GTSNPN and CDR2 is SVGIG (reference sequence). V lost 0 bases, J lost 6 bases, and 7 bases stayed unmatched. The CDR3 consists of 15 residues. CDR3 coding DNA: TGTGCCTGGAGTGTCGGGGGGAGTGTCGCCGGGGAGCTGTTTTTT. Its translation: CAWSVGGSVAGELFF.

The chain has TRBV5-6 and TRBJ2-1, with 10 bases that match TRBD1. The CDR3 runs 14 residues. CDR1 is SGHDT, CDR2 YYEEEE, per germline. Trimming cost V 5 bases and J 10 bases; bases outside gene matches: 9. The CDR3 nucleotides read TGTGCCAGCAGTCCGGGACAGGGGTATCGGGAGCAGTTCTTC. It encodes CASSPGQGYREQFF.

The rearrangement links TRBV29-1 to TRBJ2-3, with 8 bases aligning to TRBD1. The CDR3 contains 14 residues. Trimming removed 4 bases from V and 2 bases from J; junction bases left unmatched: 5. From germline, CDR1 is SQVTM and CDR2 ANQGSEA. The DNA for the CDR3 is TGCAGCGTTGGGGACAGGCCCTTCACAGATACGCAGTATTTT. This translates into CSVGDRPFTDTQYF.

The genes are TRBV9 and TRBJ2-5, with a weak D call TRBD2 (5 bases). Germline V gene lookup returns CDR1 SGDLS and CDR2 YYNGEE. Trimming took off 4 bases at V and 3 bases at J, with 16 bases between the two ends. The CDR3 contains 15 residues. This chain's CDR3 is CASSPRPSPEETQYF. The CDR3 DNA sequence: TGTGCCAGCAGCCCCCGCCCTAGCCCGGAAGAGACCCAGTACTTC.

This rearrangement joins TRBV30 to TRBJ1-2, with a weak D call TRBD1 (5 bases). The CDR3 loop spans 14 amino acids. Between the trimmed V and J ends, which lost 0 bases and 6 bases, there was a span of 14 bases. The germline V gene encodes CDR1 GTSNPN and CDR2 SVGIG (reference sequence). The CDR3 is CAWSVQAGWDGYTF. The CDR3 region has the DNA TGTGCCTGGAGTGTACAGGCAGGGTGGGATGGCTACACCTTC.

V is TRBV6-6 and J is TRBJ2-1; D ambiguous. V lost 5 bases and J 4 bases, leaving 9 bases between the germline ends. The germline V gene encodes CDR1 MNHNY and CDR2 SVGAGI (reference sequence). This CDR3 is built from 13 residues. CDR3 DNA: TGTGCCAGCAGTGAGGACGTATACAATGAGCAGTTCTTC. Translated, it gives CASSEDVYNEQFF.

The chain uses TRBV5-1 and TRBJ2-1; D tentatively fits TRBD1 or TRBD2 (5 bases each). V shed 4 bases and J shed 11 bases, with 19 bases lying between them. CDR1 and CDR2 from the germline V gene are SGHRS and YFSETQ. The CDR3 covers 14 residues. CDR3 protein: CASSEGYQTGQQFF. The CDR3, as DNA: TGCGCCAGCAGCGAGGGCTACCAAACAGGACAGCAGTTCTTC.

The rearrangement joins TRBV5-1 to TRBJ1-1; no definite D call. This CDR3 is 14 amino acids long. Trimming took off 2 bases at V and 1 base at J, with 9 bases between the two ends. CDR1 and CDR2 (germline): SGHRS, YFSETQ. Written as DNA, the CDR3 is TGCGCCAGCAGCTTAACCGCCGAGAACACTGAAGCTTTCTTT. It specifies CASSLTAENTEAFF.